The 6 T cell receptor beta chains given below trace back to one sample, sequenced in a study of CD8+CD57+ T cells in acquired aplastic anemia. The template for TCR beta VDJ and CDR3 sequence profiling was genomic DNA. TCRdb passed the reads through MiXCR, listing each CDR3 protein once. This table holds about 400,000 distinct CDR3 sequences, 55% to 75% found once. Sequencing input: sorted CD4+, CD8+, or CD8+CD57+ T cells (not recorded which) from PBMCs. The receptor set was obtained from a human donor in good health, serving as a control.

V gene TRBV7-7 combines with J gene TRBJ1-3, with D possibly TRBD1 on 5 matching bases. Looked up from germline, CDR1 is SSHAT and CDR2 is FNYEAQ (reference sequence). V was shortened by 5 bases and J by 16 bases, with 27 bases between the two germline ends. The CDR3 is 15 amino acids. The CDR3 coding sequence is TGTGCCAGCAGCATGAAACAAGCGGGGGGAAACACCAACTATTTT. As protein: CASSMKQAGGNTNYF.

The V gene is TRBV7-3, the J gene TRBJ1-2; no clear D. The germline V gene encodes CDR1 SGHTA and CDR2 FQGTGA. The CDR3 consists of 15 residues. V lost 5 bases and J lost 5, with 18 bases in between. This CDR3 reads CASSAVGKGKYGYTF. CDR3 DNA: TGTGCCAGCAGCGCCGTGGGGAAAGGGAAGTATGGCTACACCTTC. The full variable domain, its missing parts supplied by reference TRBV7-3 and TRBJ1-2, is GAGVSQTPSNKVTEKGKYVELRCDPISGHTALYWYRQSLGQGPEFLIYFQGTGAADDSGLPNDRFFAVRPEGSVSTLKIQRTERGDSAVYLCASSAVGKGKYGYTFGSGTRLTVV.

As to this clonotype: Its ends do not fully match the called genes, so a read error is possible. The chain links TRBV7-8 to TRBJ2-1, with 7 positions matching TRBD1. There are 15 residues in the CDR3. Germline assignment: CDR1 SGHVS and CDR2 FQNEAQ. The DNA for the CDR3 is TGTGCCAGCAGTCAGGGACAGAAAAACTACAATACGCAGTCCTTC. This encodes CASSQGQKNYNTQSF.

This clonotype has only one observation. The junction departs from germline at one end; a sequencing error may be responsible. The chain couples TRBV5-1 to TRBJ1-5; the D is unclear. The germline gives CDR1 SGHRS, CDR2 YFSETQ. The CDR3 runs to 16 residues. The chain's CDR3 is CASSLAGAGGNQPQHF. The CDR3 coding sequence is TGCGCCAGCAGTTTGGCGGGAGCGGGCGGCAATCAGCCCCAGCATTTT.

About this clonotype: The junction does not match germline at one end; this may be a read error. V gene TRBV9 combines with J gene TRBJ1-2, with 7 positions matching TRBD1. The CDR3 covers 14 residues. Looked up from germline, CDR1 is SGDLS and CDR2 is YYNGEE. This CDR3 is CASSVDSGGHNEPF. For the CDR3, the DNA is TGTGCCAGCAGCGTAGATTCAGGGGGACACAATGAGCCCTTC.

Notes on this clonotype: Germline and junction disagree at one end, which may indicate a read error. The V call is TRBV14, the J call TRBJ1-1, with D possibly matching TRBD1 (6 bases). CDR1 and CDR2 from the germline V gene are SGHDN and FVKESK. The CDR3 length is 13 residues. The CDR3 DNA follows: TGTGCCAGCAGCCAGGACTCCAGTAGCGGGGGCTTATTT. Translating gives CASSQDSSSGGLF.